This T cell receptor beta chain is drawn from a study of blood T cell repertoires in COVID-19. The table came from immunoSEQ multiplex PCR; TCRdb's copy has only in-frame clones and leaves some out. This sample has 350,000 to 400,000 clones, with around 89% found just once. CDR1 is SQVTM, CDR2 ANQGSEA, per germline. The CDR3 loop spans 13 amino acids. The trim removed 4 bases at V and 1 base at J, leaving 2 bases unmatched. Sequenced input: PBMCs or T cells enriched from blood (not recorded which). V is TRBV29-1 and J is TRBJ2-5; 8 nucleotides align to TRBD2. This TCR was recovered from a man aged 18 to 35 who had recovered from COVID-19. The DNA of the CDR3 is TGCAGCGTTGGAAGCGGGAGCCAAGAGACCCAGTACTTC. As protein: CSVGSGSQETQYF.